Below are 15 T cell receptor beta chains sequenced from a single sample in a study of post-analysis software for immune sequencing data. Study observations and caveats: Compared with controls, patients had more of roughly five TRBV segments, including TRBV5-6, TRBV5-1 and TRBV20-1.

Every TCR beta cDNA library bore unique molecular identifiers. A single record per CDR3 protein comes from TCRdb applying MiXCR to the PCR reads. The table includes about 430,000 distinct CDR3 sequences, roughly 40% detected once. No antigen has been assigned to these receptors. The material sequenced was blood. All receptors come from a girl aged 2-10 years with multiple sclerosis.

V gene TRBV27 combines with J gene TRBJ2-3; D is uncertain. Germline V gene sequence: CDR1 MNHEY, CDR2 SMNVEV (reference sequence). Trimming took off 5 bases at V and 3 bases at J, with 21 bases between the two ends. This CDR3 is built from 17 residues. This chain's CDR3 is CASSPMDRKRGTDTQYF. In DNA form, the CDR3 reads TGTGCCAGCAGTCCGATGGACCGTAAACGAGGTACAGATACGCAGTATTTT.

This rearrangement joins TRBV7-6 to TRBJ2-7; D remains ambiguous. Germline V gene lookup returns CDR1 SGHVS and CDR2 FNYEAQ. The CDR3 runs 15 residues. V lost 1 base, J lost 2 bases, and 12 bases lay in between. CDR3: CASSLEGGVTYEQYF. As DNA, the CDR3 is TGTGCCAGCAGCTTAGAAGGTGGCGTGACCTACGAGCAGTACTTC.

The chain has TRBV11-1 and TRBJ2-2; D gene uncertain. The V end was cut by 5 bases, the J end by 5 bases, with 6 bases between. The V gene's germline CDR1 is SGHAT and CDR2 FQDESV (reference sequence). This CDR3 is 12 amino acids long. CDR3 residues: CASSQFTGELFF. The DNA of the CDR3 is TGTGCCAGCAGCCAGTTTACCGGGGAGCTGTTTTTT.

The chain uses TRBV6-5 and TRBJ2-3; D gene uncertain. V was cut by 0 bases and J by 3 bases, with 13 bases left in between. This CDR3 region has 16 residues. From germline, CDR1 is MNHEY and CDR2 SVGAGI. In DNA form, the CDR3 reads TGTGCCAGCAGTTACTCGAATCGTCCCCCAACAGATACGCAGTATTTT. Translated, it gives CASSYSNRPPTDTQYF.

V is TRBV7-6 and J is TRBJ2-3; D tentatively fits TRBD1 or TRBD2 (5 bases each). The V and J ends lost 5 bases and 2 bases respectively, with 8 bases between them. CDR3 length: 13 residues. The germline V gene encodes CDR1 SGHVS and CDR2 FNYEAQ. The CDR3 DNA sequence: TGTGCCAGCAGCGCCGGGACCACAGATACGCAGTATTTT. It is translated as CASSAGTTDTQYF.

This clonotype was seen only once. Being one base from a much bigger clone, this may be a read error. The chain is built from TRBV29-1 and TRBJ2-5; D is perhaps TRBD1 (6 bases). CDR3 length: 15 amino acids. V was shortened by 7 bases and J by 4 bases, with 22 bases between the two germline ends. From germline, CDR1 is SQVTM and CDR2 ANQGSEA. The CDR3 loop reads CSADSETGNRETQYF. CDR3 bases: TGCAGCGCTGATTCGGAAACAGGGAACCGAGAGACCCAGTACTTC.

The chain recombines TRBV20-1 with TRBJ2-1, with 8 nucleotides matching TRBD2. V trimming: 0 bases; J trimming: 13 bases; junction bases outside the gene matches: 14. Germline CDR1 reads DFQATT; CDR2 reads SNEGSKA (reference sequence). This CDR3 has 15 residues. CDR3 coding DNA: TGCAGTGCTAGAGATAACGGGAGGGCCAGGGAGACCCAGTTCTTC. This translates into CSARDNGRARETQFF.

With respect to this clonotype: Germline and junction disagree at one end, which may indicate a read error. V and J are TRBV5-1 and TRBJ1-2, with D tentatively TRBD1 (5 bases). Germline V gene sequence: CDR1 SGHRS, CDR2 YFSETQ. This CDR3 spans 15 amino acids. The CDR3: CASSLERGLNYGYTF. CDR3 nucleotides: TGTGCCAGCAGCTTGGAGAGGGGCCTCAACTATGGCTACACCTTC.

This clonotype was detected a few times. This chain connects TRBV6-5 to TRBJ1-2; D ambiguous. This CDR3 region has 15 residues. Germline-derived CDR1 and CDR2 are MNHEY and SVGAGI. V was trimmed by 8 bases and J by 2 bases, leaving 18 bases between them. The CDR3 sequence is CASSPVTAYNYGYTF. DNA of the CDR3: TGTGCCAGCTCCCCCGTAACAGCCTACAACTATGGCTACACCTTC.

This clonotype has only a few counts. A junction boundary mismatches the germline segment, possibly from a read error. This chain connects TRBV6-6 to TRBJ1-5; tentatively, D is TRBD1 (6 bases). CDR1 is MNHNY and CDR2 is SVGAGI in the germline V gene (reference sequence). This CDR3 contains 15 residues. In DNA, the CDR3 is TGTGCCAGCACTTATCAGGGGATTAGCAGTCAGCCCCAGCATTTT. Translation: CASTYQGISSQPQHF.

Only a few counts were recorded for this clonotype. A much larger clone is a single base away; this may be a read error. This rearrangement joins TRBV10-1 to TRBJ2-3, with D unclear. Germline V gene data show CDR1 as WNHNN and CDR2 as SYGVQD (reference sequence). V was pared by 3 bases and J by 0 bases, with 13 bases between. The CDR3 spans 16 residues. The CDR3 region has the DNA TGCGCCAGCAGTGATGAGGACGGATCTAGCACAGATACGCAGTATTTT. It is translated as CASSDEDGSSTDTQYF.

This clonotype turned up a few times. The chain links TRBV7-9 to TRBJ2-1; weak D call: TRBD1 (5 bases). The CDR3 has 16 amino acids. Germline V gene sequence: CDR1 SEHNR, CDR2 FQNEAQ (reference sequence). V lost 5 bases and J lost 0, with 14 bases in between. The DNA of the CDR3 is TGTGCCAGCAGCATTCGACAAGACAGCTCCTACAATGAGCAGTTCTTC. Translation gives CASSIRQDSSYNEQFF. Looking up the rest from reference TRBV7-9 and TRBJ2-1 gives the full variable domain: DTGVSQNPRHKITKRGQNVTFRCDPISEHNRLYWYRQTLGQGPEFLTYFQNEAQLEKSRLLSDRFSAERPKGSFSTLEIQRTEQGDSAMYLCASSIRQDSSYNEQFFGPGTRLTVL.

This chain links TRBV6-5 with TRBJ1-1; TRBD1 is a possible D gene (6 bases). Between the trimmed V and J ends, which lost 4 bases and 7 bases, there was a span of 13 bases. This CDR3 is 13 amino acids long. The V gene's germline CDR1 is MNHEY and CDR2 SVGAGI. CDR3 protein: CASSSNTGSEAFF. The CDR3 nucleotides read TGTGCCAGCAGTTCCAACACAGGGAGTGAAGCTTTCTTT.

In nucleotides, the CDR3 is TGCAGCGTTGAAGCGGGGGGCTACAATGAGCAGTTCTTC. Translation: CSVEAGGYNEQFF. The chain links TRBV29-1 to TRBJ2-1; TRBD2 aligns across 7 bases. Germline V CDR1 and CDR2: SQVTM, ANQGSEA. This CDR3 is built from 13 residues. With 1 base clipped from V and 3 bases from J, the junction kept 0 bases outside the gene matches.

The rearrangement links TRBV15 to TRBJ2-5; D is ambiguous. This CDR3 contains 18 residues. Germline CDR1 and CDR2: LNHNV and YYDKDF (reference sequence). V was pared by 0 bases and J by 5 bases, with 22 bases between. In nucleotides, the CDR3 is TGTGCCACCAGCAGAGATCTGAACGTGGACCGCCTCTGTGAGACCCAGTACTTC. It is translated as CATSRDLNVDRLCETQYF.